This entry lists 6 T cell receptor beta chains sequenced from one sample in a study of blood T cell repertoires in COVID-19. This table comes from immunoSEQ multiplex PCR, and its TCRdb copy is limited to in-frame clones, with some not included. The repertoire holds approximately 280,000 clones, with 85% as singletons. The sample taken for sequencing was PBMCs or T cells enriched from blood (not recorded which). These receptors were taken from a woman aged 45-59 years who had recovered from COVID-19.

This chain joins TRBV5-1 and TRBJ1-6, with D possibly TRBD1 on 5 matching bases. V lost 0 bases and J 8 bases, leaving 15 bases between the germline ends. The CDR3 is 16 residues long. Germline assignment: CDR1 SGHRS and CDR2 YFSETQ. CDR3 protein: CASSLAVAGSHSPLHF. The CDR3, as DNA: TGCGCCAGCAGCTTGGCGGTTGCAGGGTCTCATTCACCCCTCCACTTT.

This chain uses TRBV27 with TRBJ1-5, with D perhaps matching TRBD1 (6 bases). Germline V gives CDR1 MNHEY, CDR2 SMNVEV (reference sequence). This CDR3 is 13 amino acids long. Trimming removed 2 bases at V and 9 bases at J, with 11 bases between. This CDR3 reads CASSLQGFWPQHF. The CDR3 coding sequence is TGTGCCAGCAGTTTACAGGGGTTTTGGCCCCAGCATTTT.

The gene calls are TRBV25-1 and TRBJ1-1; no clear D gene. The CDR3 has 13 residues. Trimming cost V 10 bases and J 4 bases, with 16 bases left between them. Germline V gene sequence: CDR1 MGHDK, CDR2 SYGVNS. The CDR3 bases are TGTGCCACTGTAGGGAGTCGAGGCACTGAAGCTTTCTTT. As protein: CATVGSRGTEAFF. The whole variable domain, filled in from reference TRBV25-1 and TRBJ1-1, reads EADIYQTPRYLVIGTGKKITLECSQTMGHDKMYWYQQDPGMELHLIHYSYGVNSTEKGDLSSESTVSRIRTEHFPLTLESARPSHTSQYLCATVGSRGTEAFFGQGTRLTVV.

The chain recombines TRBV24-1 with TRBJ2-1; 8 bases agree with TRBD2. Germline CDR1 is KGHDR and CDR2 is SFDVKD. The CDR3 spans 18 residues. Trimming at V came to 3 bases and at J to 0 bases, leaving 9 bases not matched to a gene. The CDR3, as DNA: TGTGCCACCAGTGATCCGTCGGGGGGGCTGAGCTCCTACAATGAGCAGTTCTTC. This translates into CATSDPSGGLSSYNEQFF.

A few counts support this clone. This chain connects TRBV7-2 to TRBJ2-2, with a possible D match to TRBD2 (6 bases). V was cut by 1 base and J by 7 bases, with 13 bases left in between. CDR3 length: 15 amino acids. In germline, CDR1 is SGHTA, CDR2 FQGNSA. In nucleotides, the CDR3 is TGTGCCAGCAGCTTAGTTCAGGGCGGGGTCGGGGAGCTGTTTTTT. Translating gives CASSLVQGGVGELFF.

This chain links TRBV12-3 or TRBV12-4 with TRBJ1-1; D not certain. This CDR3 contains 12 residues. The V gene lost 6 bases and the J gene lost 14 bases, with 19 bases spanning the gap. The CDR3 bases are TGTGCCAGCAGCCCGGACGGAGGGAGGTTATTCTTT. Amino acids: CASSPDGGRLFF.